Below, 18 T cell receptor beta chains from the same sample are listed, as sequenced in a study of response to subunit inactivated influenza vaccine. Using its own MiXCR run on the RT-PCR reads, TCRdb lists one record per CDR3 protein. This table has about 650,000 distinct CDR3 sequences, approximately 15% appearing once. The source material was PBMCs from blood, sampled 14 to 15 days before vaccination. Every receptor here comes from a man between 50 and 59 years old who received an inactivated influenza vaccine.

In its sample, this clonotype was seen many times. The chain uses TRBV3-1 and TRBJ2-7; no clear D. The germline V gene has CDR1 LGHDT and CDR2 YNNKEL (reference sequence). The CDR3 spans 13 residues. The V end was cut by 0 bases, the J end by 3 bases, with 6 bases between. The CDR3 nucleotides are TGTGCCAGCAGCCAAGATCCCCGCTACGAGCAGTACTTC. Residues: CASSQDPRYEQYF.

V usage is TRBV5-4 and J usage is TRBJ2-5, with a tentative D call TRBD2 (7 bases). The V gene's germline CDR1 is SGHNT and CDR2 YYREEE (reference sequence). The CDR3 covers 15 residues. V gave up 4 bases and J gave up 4 bases, with 17 bases separating them. CDR3 nucleotide sequence: TGTGCCAGCAGCCAATCCGGGGGGCCGGGAGAGACCCAGTACTTC. Its translation: CASSQSGGPGETQYF. Supplemented by reference TRBV5-4 and TRBJ2-5, the full variable domain reads ETGVTQSPTHLIKTRGQQVTLRCSSQSGHNTVSWYQQALGQGPQFIFQYYREEENGRGNFPPRFSGLQFPNYSSELNVNALELDDSALYLCASSQSGGPGETQYFGPGTRLLVL.

This clonotype occurred many times. CDR3 nucleotides: TGCGCCAGCAGCTTGGGGGGTCCCCTGAGCACAGATACGCAGTATTTT. Encoded protein: CASSLGGPLSTDTQYF. This rearrangement joins TRBV5-1 to TRBJ2-3; D unresolved. Germline V gene data show CDR1 as SGHRS and CDR2 as YFSETQ. With 0 bases removed from V and 0 bases from J, the gap between germline ends came to 11 bases. The CDR3 totals 16 residues.

The J gene is TRBJ2-7, the V gene TRBV20-1, with D unclear. Between the trimmed V and J ends, which lost 5 bases and 4 bases, there was a span of 9 bases. Looked up from germline, CDR1 is DFQATT and CDR2 is SNEGSKA (reference sequence). The CDR3 spans 11 residues. CDR3 in DNA: TGCAGTGCTCCTGACGGATACGAGCAGTACTTC. It codes for CSAPDGYEQYF.

This clonotype was counted a few times. This CDR3 is CASSEGTGGYTEAFF. Here the CDR3 DNA reads TGTGCCAGCAGTGAAGGGACCGGGGGCTACACTGAAGCTTTCTTT. V is TRBV2 and J is TRBJ1-1; a weak D match, TRBD1 (6 bases). From germline, CDR1 is SNHLY and CDR2 FYNNEI. V was clipped by 1 base and J by 3 bases, with 12 bases between them. The CDR3 length is 15 residues.

The CDR3 here is CASSEIFNTGELFF. The CDR3 region has the DNA TGTGCCAGCAGTGAAATATTTAACACCGGGGAGCTGTTTTTT. V and J are TRBV2 and TRBJ2-2, with no clear D. The CDR3 extends over 14 amino acids. CDR1 and CDR2 from the germline V gene are SNHLY and FYNNEI. The V gene lost 2 bases and the J gene lost 2 bases, with 6 bases spanning the gap.

This clonotype was found a few times. V gene TRBV28 combines with J gene TRBJ2-2; D uncertain. Germline lookup yields CDR1 MDHEN and CDR2 SYDVKM. V dropped 5 bases and J dropped 7 bases, with 8 bases sitting between them. This CDR3 region has 12 residues. Here the CDR3 reads CASSPLVGELFF. The CDR3 DNA sequence: TGTGCCAGCAGTCCCTTAGTCGGGGAGCTGTTTTTT.

The V and J genes are TRBV29-1 and TRBJ1-1; D not certain. Trimming took 2 bases from V and 2 from J, leaving 9 bases between them. The CDR3 is 13 amino acids. Germline V gene sequence: CDR1 SQVTM, CDR2 ANQGSEA. In DNA form, the CDR3 reads TGCAGCGTTGAATTAGTAGTCAACACTGAAGCTTTCTTT. Translation: CSVELVVNTEAFF.

Concerning this clonotype itself: This clone may be a read error of a much larger clone one base away. The CDR3 region has the DNA TGTGCCAGCAGTTTATCGACCGGGGTAGAGGCCCAGTACTTC. Its translation: CASSLSTGVEAQYF. The V call is TRBV27, the J call TRBJ2-5, with D maybe TRBD2 (5 bases). This CDR3 comprises 14 residues. Germline loops: CDR1 MNHEY, CDR2 SMNVEV (reference sequence).

This clonotype was observed many times. The chain couples TRBV11-2 to TRBJ2-7; no clear D gene. With 3 bases removed from V and 4 bases from J, the gap between germline ends came to 4 bases. CDR3 length: 11 amino acids. CDR1 is SGHAT and CDR2 is FQNNGV in the germline V gene. The CDR3 loop reads CASSFKYEQYF. CDR3 in DNA: TGTGCCAGCAGCTTTAAGTACGAGCAGTACTTC.

The chain carries TRBV6-5 and TRBJ2-4, with D uncertain. The germline V gene has CDR1 MNHEY and CDR2 SVGAGI. V lost 7 bases and J 5 bases, leaving 6 bases between the germline ends. CDR3 length equals 11 residues. The CDR3 here is CASTSENIQYF. The CDR3, as DNA: TGTGCCAGCACCTCAGAAAACATTCAGTACTTC.

This clonotype has a count of ten or more. The chain has TRBV6-5 and TRBJ2-2; 12 bases map to TRBD2. Trimming took 2 bases from V and 7 from J; bases not matched to a gene: 8. In germline, CDR1 is MNHEY, CDR2 SVGAGI. The CDR3 length is 17 residues. CDR3 in amino acids: CASSYDLAGGPNGELFF. Here the CDR3 DNA reads TGTGCCAGCAGTTACGATCTAGCGGGAGGGCCGAACGGGGAGCTGTTTTTT.

This clonotype was detected only a few times. The chain recombines TRBV7-2 with TRBJ1-2, with TRBD1 matching 8 bases. Unmatched junction bases numbered 8, after V lost 5 bases and J lost 9 bases. CDR3 length equals 13 residues. Germline lookup yields CDR1 SGHTA and CDR2 FQGNSA. The CDR3 DNA reads TGTGCCAGCAGCCCGGGACAGGCACATCGCTACACCTTC. Translation gives CASSPGQAHRYTF.

The V call is TRBV20-1, the J call TRBJ1-5; D gene unclear. The V gene lost 6 bases and the J gene lost 0 bases, with 18 bases spanning the gap. This CDR3 has 16 residues. Germline V gives CDR1 DFQATT, CDR2 SNEGSKA (reference sequence). CDR3 in amino acids: CSAIISRRYSNQPQHF. The CDR3 DNA is TGCAGTGCCATTATCTCTCGACGGTATAGCAATCAGCCCCAGCATTTT.

This clonotype has more than one count but fewer than ten. This sequence joins TRBV6-1 and TRBJ1-1; 8 bases fit TRBD1. Germline values: CDR1 MNHNS, CDR2 SASEGT. V was clipped by 6 bases and J by 1 base; unmatched bases: 4. The CDR3 runs 14 residues. The CDR3 DNA is TGTGCCAGCAGACACAGGGGGGCGAACACTGAAGCTTTCTTT. It encodes CASRHRGANTEAFF.

This clonotype has more than one count but fewer than ten. V and J are TRBV10-1 and TRBJ1-1, with D possibly matching TRBD1 (5 bases). Trimming stripped 5 bases from V and 7 bases from J, with 14 bases between. The germline V gene encodes CDR1 WNHNN and CDR2 SYGVQD (reference sequence). The CDR3 extends over 13 amino acids. This chain's CDR3 is CASSRRGAGEAFF. The CDR3 DNA sequence: TGCGCCAGCAGTAGAAGGGGAGCCGGTGAAGCTTTCTTT.

This clonotype appeared once. The rearrangement joins TRBV5-1 to TRBJ2-7, with D unresolved. V was cut by 4 bases and J by 6 bases, with 14 bases left in between. CDR1 and CDR2 from the germline V gene are SGHRS and YFSETQ. The CDR3 is 13 residues long. The CDR3 region has the DNA TGCGCCAGCAGCAACGGGCCCCTCCTCGAGCAGTACTTC. This gives the protein CASSNGPLLEQYF.

This clonotype was seen only a few times. This chain's CDR3 is CAIAGLNTGELFF. The CDR3 bases are TGTGCCATCGCGGGGCTTAACACCGGGGAGCTGTTTTTT. The genes are TRBV6-2 or TRBV6-3 and TRBJ2-2; TRBD2 might be the D (6 bases). Trimming removed 10 bases from V and 2 bases from J, with 11 bases in between. Germline values: CDR1 MNHEY, CDR2 SVGEGT. There are 13 residues in the CDR3.